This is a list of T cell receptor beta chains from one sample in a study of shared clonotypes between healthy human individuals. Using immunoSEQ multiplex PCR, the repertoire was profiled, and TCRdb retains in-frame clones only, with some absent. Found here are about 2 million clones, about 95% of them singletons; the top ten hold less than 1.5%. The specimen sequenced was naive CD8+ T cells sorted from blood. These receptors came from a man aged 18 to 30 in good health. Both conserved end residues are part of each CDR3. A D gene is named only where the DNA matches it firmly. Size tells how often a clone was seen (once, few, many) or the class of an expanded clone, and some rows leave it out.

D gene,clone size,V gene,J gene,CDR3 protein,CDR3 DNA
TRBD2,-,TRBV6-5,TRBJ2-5,CASTYGGGIQETQYF,TGTGCCAGCACCTACGGCGGGGGGATTCAAGAGACCCAGTACTTC
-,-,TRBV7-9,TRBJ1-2,CASSSGDIYLGYTF,TGTGCCAGCAGTTCAGGGGATATCTATTTAGGCTACACCTTC
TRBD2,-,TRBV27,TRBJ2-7,CASSLESGGSAYEQYF,TGTGCCAGCAGTTTAGAGAGCGGGGGATCCGCCTACGAGCAGTACTTC
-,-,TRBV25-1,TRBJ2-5,CASSVEGRQETQYF,TGTGCCAGCAGTGTTGAGGGACGTCAAGAGACCCAGTACTTC
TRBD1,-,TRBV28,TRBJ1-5,CASSLPPPGQASRSNQPQHF,TGTGCCAGCAGCCTACCCCCCCCTGGACAGGCGTCTAGGAGCAATCAGCCCCAGCATTTT
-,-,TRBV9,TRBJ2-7,CASSPVGSPSYEQYF,TGTGCCAGCAGCCCCGTGGGCAGCCCCTCCTACGAGCAGTACTTC
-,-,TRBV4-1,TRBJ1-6,CASSQGTELPLHF,TGCGCCAGCAGCCAAGGGACGGAGCTTCCCCTCCACTTT
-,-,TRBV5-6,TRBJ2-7,CASSLVSEGSEQYF,TGTGCCAGCAGCTTGGTGTCCGAGGGGAGCGAGCAGTACTTC
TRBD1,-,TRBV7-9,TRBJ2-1,CASSGTGQGYNEQFF,TGTGCCAGCAGCGGGACAGGGCAGGGATACAATGAGCAGTTCTTC
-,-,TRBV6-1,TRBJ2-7,CASSEEGDTYEQYF,TGTGCCAGCAGTGAGGAAGGGGACACCTACGAGCAGTACTTC
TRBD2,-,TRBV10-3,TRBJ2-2,CAISESRGGYREELFF,TGTGCCATCAGTGAGTCACGGGGGGGATACCGAGAGGAGCTGTTTTTT
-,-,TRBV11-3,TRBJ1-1,CASSWTYNTEAFF,TGTGCCAGCAGCTGGACATATAACACTGAAGCTTTCTTT
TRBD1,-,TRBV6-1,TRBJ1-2,CASSDGQGYGYTF,TGTGCCAGCAGTGACGGACAGGGGTATGGCTACACCTTC
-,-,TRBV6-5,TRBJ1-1,CASSLWALNTEAFF,TGTGCCAGCAGCCTTTGGGCCCTTAACACTGAAGCTTTCTTT
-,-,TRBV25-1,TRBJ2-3,CASSLGPGGTDTQYF,TGTGCCAGCTCTTTGGGCCCAGGGGGGACAGATACGCAGTATTTT
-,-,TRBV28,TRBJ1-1,CASSLGVLTEAFF,TGTGCCAGCAGTTTAGGGGTCCTTACTGAAGCTTTCTTT
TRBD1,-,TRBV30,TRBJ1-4,CAREGQGVLTTNEKLFF,TGTGCAAGAGAAGGACAGGGAGTTCTTACAACTAATGAAAAACTGTTTTTT
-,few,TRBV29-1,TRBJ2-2,CSVDGQGTGELFF,TGCAGCGTTGACGGGCAGGGCACCGGGGAGCTGTTTTTT
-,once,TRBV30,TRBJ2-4,CAWQEGVSKNIQYF,TGTGCCTGGCAGGAGGGGGTATCCAAAAACATTCAGTACTTC
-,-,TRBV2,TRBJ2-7,CASGGYEQYF,TGTGCGTCAGGGGGGTACGAGCAGTACTTC
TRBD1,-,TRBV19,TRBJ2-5,CASSFDREETQYF,TGTGCCAGTAGTTTTGACAGGGAGGAGACCCAGTACTTC
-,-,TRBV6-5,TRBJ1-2,CASSYASSYGYTF,TGTGCCAGCAGTTACGCCAGTTCCTATGGCTACACCTTC
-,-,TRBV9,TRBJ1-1,CASSDGDSAEAFF,TGTGCCAGCAGCGACGGGGATTCGGCTGAAGCTTTCTTT
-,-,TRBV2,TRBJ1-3,CASSDPLGNTIYF,TGTGCCAGCAGCGACCCTCTCGGGAACACCATATATTTT
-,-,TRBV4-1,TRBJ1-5,CASSPATGYQPQHF,TGCGCCAGCAGCCCCGCCACAGGGTATCAGCCCCAGCATTTT
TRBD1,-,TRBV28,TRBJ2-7,CASSLWTGGSEQYF,TGTGCCAGCAGTTTATGGACAGGGGGCAGTGAGCAGTACTTC
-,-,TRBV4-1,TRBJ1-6,CASSLAGDNSPLHF,TGCGCCAGCAGTTTAGCAGGGGACAATTCACCCCTCCACTTT
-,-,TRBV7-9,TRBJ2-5,CASSLGEVETQYF,TGTGCCAGCAGCTTGGGGGAGGTGGAGACCCAGTACTTC
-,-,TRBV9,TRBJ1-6,CASSVAIGGSPLHF,TGTGCCAGCAGCGTGGCCATCGGAGGCTCACCCCTCCACTTT
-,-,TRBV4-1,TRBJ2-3,CASSLMTSDDTQYF,TGCGCCAGCAGCCTTATGACTAGTGATGATACGCAGTATTTT
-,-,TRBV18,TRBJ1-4,CASSPVAGPATNEKLFF,TGTGCCAGCTCACCAGTGGCAGGGCCTGCAACTAATGAAAAACTGTTTTTT
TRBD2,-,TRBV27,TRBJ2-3,CASSLVSLAGITDTQYF,TGTGCCAGCAGTTTAGTTTCCCTAGCGGGAATTACAGATACGCAGTATTTT
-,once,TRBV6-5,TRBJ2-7,CASSYSEGNSYEQYF,TGTGCCAGCAGTTACTCTGAGGGGAACTCCTACGAGCAGTACTTC
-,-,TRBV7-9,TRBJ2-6,CASSSPLHLGANVLTF,TGTGCCAGCAGCTCACCTCTACATTTAGGGGCCAACGTCCTGACTTTC
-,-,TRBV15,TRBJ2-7,CATSNPPSRGYEQYF,TGTGCCACCAGCAACCCTCCGAGCCGGGGCTACGAGCAGTACTTC
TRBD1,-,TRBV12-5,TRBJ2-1,CASGPGQGADEQFF,TGTGCTAGTGGCCCCGGACAGGGGGCGGATGAGCAGTTCTTC
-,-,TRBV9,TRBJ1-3,CASSVSSEGSGNTIYF,TGTGCCAGCAGCGTATCCTCTGAGGGTTCAGGAAACACCATATATTTT
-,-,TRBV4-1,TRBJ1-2,CASSQESFNGYTF,TGCGCCAGCAGCCAAGAGTCATTTAACGGCTACACCTTC
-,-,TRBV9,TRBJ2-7,CASSVDQGGPQQYF,TGTGCCAGCAGCGTAGATCAGGGTGGGCCCCAGCAGTACTTC
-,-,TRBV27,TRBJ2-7,CASRGPGRNEQYF,TGTGCCAGCAGAGGGCCAGGGAGGAACGAGCAGTACTTC
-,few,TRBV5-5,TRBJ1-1,CASSLVRNTEAFF,TGTGCCAGCAGCTTGGTTCGAAACACTGAAGCTTTCTTT
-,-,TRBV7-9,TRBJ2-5,CASSSGYGEETQYF,TGTGCCAGCAGCTCCGGGTACGGGGAGGAGACCCAGTACTTC
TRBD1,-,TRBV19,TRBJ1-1,CASSYRGNTEAFF,TGTGCCAGTTCATACAGGGGTAACACTGAAGCTTTCTTT
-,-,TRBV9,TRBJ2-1,CASSVGGEQFF,TGTGCCAGCAGCGTTGGGGGTGAGCAGTTCTTC
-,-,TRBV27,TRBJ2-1,CASSLIGVDGYNEQFF,TGTGCCAGCAGTTTAATAGGGGTGGATGGTTACAATGAGCAGTTCTTC
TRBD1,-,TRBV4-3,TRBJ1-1,CASSDHRGPGTEAFF,TGCGCCAGCAGCGACCACAGGGGGCCAGGCACTGAAGCTTTCTTT